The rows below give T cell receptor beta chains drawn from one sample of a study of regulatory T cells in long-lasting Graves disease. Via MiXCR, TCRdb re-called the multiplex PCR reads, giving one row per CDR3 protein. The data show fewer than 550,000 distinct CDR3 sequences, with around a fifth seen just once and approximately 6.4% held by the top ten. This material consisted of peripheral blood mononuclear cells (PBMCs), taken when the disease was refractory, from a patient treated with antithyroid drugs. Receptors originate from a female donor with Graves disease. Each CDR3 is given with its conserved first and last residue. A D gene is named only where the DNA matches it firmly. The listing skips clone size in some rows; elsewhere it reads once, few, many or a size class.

CATSSGGDGYTF,TGTGCCACCAGCTCAGGGGGCGATGGCTACACCTTC,TRBD1,few,TRBJ1-2,TRBV24-1
CASSLGTGDGEQYF,TGTGCCAGCAGTCTTGGGACAGGGGATGGGGAGCAGTACTTC,TRBD1,.,TRBJ2-7,TRBV5-6
CASSIGPLTELFF,TGTGCCAGTAGTATAGGACCCCTAACCGAACTGTTTTTT,.,.,TRBJ1-4,TRBV19
CASSSPVDYEQYF,TGTGCCAGCAGCTCCCCGGTAGACTACGAGCAGTACTTC,.,few,TRBJ2-7,TRBV5-4
CASSPDRLPYEQYF,TGTGCCAGCAGCCCTGACAGGTTACCCTACGAGCAGTACTTC,.,few,TRBJ2-7,TRBV7-9
CASSLGPGGDQPQHF,TGTGCCAGCAGTTTAGGCCCTGGGGGGGATCAGCCCCAGCATTTT,.,many,TRBJ1-5,TRBV28
CASNGPGGGNQPQHF,TGTGCCAGCAATGGACCGGGGGGGGGCAATCAGCCCCAGCATTTT,.,.,TRBJ1-5,TRBV6-1
CAISKAGYSNQPQHF,TGTGCCATCAGTAAGGCGGGGTATAGCAATCAGCCCCAGCATTTT,.,many,TRBJ1-5,TRBV10-3
CASSPLAGTGDEQYF,TGTGCCAGCAGTCCCCTCGCCGGGACAGGGGACGAGCAGTACTTC,TRBD1,many,TRBJ2-7,TRBV12-3/TRBV12-4
CASSLDGRAGELFF,TGTGCCAGCAGCTTAGACGGGAGGGCCGGGGAGCTGTTTTTT,TRBD2,few,TRBJ2-2,TRBV7-3
CASKRETNTGELF,TGTGCCAGCAAGAGGGAAACGAACACCGGGGAGCTGTTT,.,many,TRBJ2-2,TRBV2
CAWSVGIPNEQYF,TGTGCCTGGAGTGTGGGAATTCCCAACGAGCAGTACTTC,.,many,TRBJ2-7,TRBV30
CASSLDLGDVGTGNTETQYF,TGTGCCAGCAGCTTAGATCTTGGGGATGTCGGGACAGGGAATACAGAGACCCAGTACTTC,TRBD1,many,TRBJ2-5,TRBV11-2
CASRGGDVSQYF,TGTGCCAGCAGAGGGGGAGACGTTTCTCAGTACTTC,.,many,TRBJ2-5,TRBV2
CASSSDRVNIQYF,TGTGCCAGCAGTTCGGACAGGGTTAACATTCAGTACTTC,TRBD1,many,TRBJ2-4,TRBV28
CASSPRDSRMNTEAFF,TGTGCCAGCAGCCCCCGGGACAGCCGTATGAACACTGAAGCTTTCTTT,TRBD1,.,TRBJ1-1,TRBV7-9
CASSYGGQGSGNTIYF,TGTGCCAGCAGTTACGGCGGCCAGGGCTCTGGAAACACCATATATTTT,.,.,TRBJ1-3,TRBV6-5
CASSLVGRFEKLFF,TGTGCCAGCAGCTTAGTGGGGCGTTTTGAAAAACTGTTTTTT,.,many,TRBJ1-4,TRBV11-2
CASSVAGTSSYEQYF,TGTGCCAGCAGCGTAGCCGGGACTAGCTCCTACGAGCAGTACTTC,TRBD2,few,TRBJ2-7,TRBV7-2
CASSLSVWGGYTF,TGTGCCAGCAGTTTAAGTGTATGGGGTGGCTACACCTTC,.,.,TRBJ1-2,TRBV12-3/TRBV12-4
CASSYSHDADRYRAFF,TGTGCCAGCAGTTACTCTCACGACGCCGACAGGTACCGAGCTTTCTTT,.,many,TRBJ1-1,TRBV6-2/TRBV6-3
CASSQAPSARGYEQYF,TGTGCCAGCAGCCAAGCTCCTTCGGCGAGGGGCTACGAGCAGTACTTC,.,.,TRBJ2-7,TRBV14
CASSETEPYEQYF,TGTGCCAGTAGCGAGACAGAGCCCTACGAGCAGTACTTC,.,few,TRBJ2-7,TRBV19
CASSLGGTDGYTF,TGTGCCAGCAGCTTAGGAGGAACTGACGGCTACACCTTC,.,few,TRBJ1-2,TRBV7-9